The sequence of this T cell receptor beta chain was determined in a study of blood T cell repertoires in COVID-19. Overall study: Some COVID-19 samples were acute and others convalescent; all came from the United States, Italy and Spain. In each case, the material was cDNA or gDNA derived from T cells, B-cell-depleted T cells, or PBMCs.

The CDR3 is 16 residues long. CDR1 is MNHEY and CDR2 is SVGAGI in the germline V gene. Trimming took 4 bases from V and 3 from J, leaving 19 bases between them. Per the study methods: By means of reference gene primer amplification, nucleated cell counts were estimated. Profiled with immunoSEQ multiplex PCR; TCRdb holds only in-frame clones, not every one. That table gives V, J and clone size, and the DNA gave D and trimming. The table records roughly 50,000 clones, approximately 90% of them present only once. The source of this sequence is a human donor in a cohort sampled during active COVID-19. Sequencing was carried out using peripheral blood. This chain uses TRBV6-5 with TRBJ2-7; tentative D call: TRBD1 (5 bases). CDR3 amino acids: CASSSEWGRGYYEQYF. Written as DNA, the CDR3 is TGTGCCAGCAGTTCCGAATGGGGAAGGGGTTACTACGAGCAGTACTTC.